The next 5 T cell receptor beta chains were all read from a single sample in a study of T cell responses to AZD1222 COVID-19 vaccine. Some clones are missing from TCRdb's copy, which holds only in-frame ones; the method was immunoSEQ multiplex PCR. The table lists approximately 140,000 clones, more than 85% of them singletons. The sample consisted of peripheral blood, taken 28 days after the second AZD1222 dose. These TCRs come from an adult who received the AZD1222 COVID-19 vaccine.

As to this clone: The sample holds other DNA sequences that translate to the same CDR3. The V call is TRBV19, the J call TRBJ1-5; 9 positions agree with TRBD1. Looked up from germline, CDR1 is LNHDA and CDR2 is SQIVND (reference sequence). The CDR3 is 14 residues long. J lost 7 bases, V lost 5 bases, and 6 bases had no gene match. The CDR3 loop is CASSETGGNQPQHF. The CDR3 bases are TGTGCCAGTAGTGAGACAGGGGGGAACCAGCCCCAGCATTTT.

This clone was detected only once. V is TRBV3-1 (or the pseudogene TRBV3-2) and J is TRBJ1-4; 8 bases map to TRBD1. V was clipped by 3 bases and J by 6 bases; unmatched bases: 9. The V gene's germline CDR1 is LGHDT and CDR2 YNNKEL (reference sequence). This CDR3 contains 16 residues. The CDR3 DNA reads TGTGCCAGCAGCCACGCTCAGGGGGCCGCGTATGAAAAACTGTTTTTT. Its translation is CASSHAQGAAYEKLFF.

This CDR3 reads CASSLGDIYTDTQYF. DNA of the CDR3: TGCGCCAGCAGCTTGGGGGACATCTACACAGATACGCAGTATTTT. This chain connects TRBV5-1 to TRBJ2-3, with D tentatively TRBD1 (6 bases). CDR1 SGHRS and CDR2 YFSETQ come from the germline V gene. V was clipped by 0 bases and J by 2 bases, with 10 bases between them. There are 15 residues in the CDR3. Supplemented by reference TRBV5-1 and TRBJ2-3, the full variable domain reads KAGVTQTPRYLIKTRGQQVTLSCSPISGHRSVSWYQQTPGQGLQFLFEYFSETQRNKGNFPGRFSGRQFSNSRSEMNVSTLELGDSALYLCASSLGDIYTDTQYFGPGTRLTVL.

The chain is built from TRBV12-5 and TRBJ1-5; D is perhaps TRBD1 (5 bases). The V gene's germline CDR1 is LGHNT and CDR2 FRNRAP. The CDR3 covers 14 residues. Trimming shortened V by 3 bases and J by 7 bases, and 13 bases separated the two germline ends. This chain's CDR3 is CASGLDSRRQPQHF. For the CDR3, the DNA is TGTGCTAGTGGTTTAGACAGCCGGAGGCAGCCCCAGCATTTT.

The CDR3 loop reads CASSWAGTGTNTIYF. The CDR3 DNA reads TGCGCCAGCAGCTGGGCCGGGACAGGGACAAACACCATATATTTT. The rearrangement joins TRBV5-1 to TRBJ1-3; 9 bases match TRBD1. The CDR3 length is 15 residues. J was trimmed by 6 bases and V by 3 bases; bases with no gene match: 7. The germline V gene encodes CDR1 SGHRS and CDR2 YFSETQ. Together with reference TRBV5-1 and TRBJ1-3, the CDR3 gives the full variable domain: KAGVTQTPRYLIKTRGQQVTLSCSPISGHRSVSWYQQTPGQGLQFLFEYFSETQRNKGNFPGRFSGRQFSNSRSEMNVSTLELGDSALYLCASSWAGTGTNTIYFGEGSWLTVV.